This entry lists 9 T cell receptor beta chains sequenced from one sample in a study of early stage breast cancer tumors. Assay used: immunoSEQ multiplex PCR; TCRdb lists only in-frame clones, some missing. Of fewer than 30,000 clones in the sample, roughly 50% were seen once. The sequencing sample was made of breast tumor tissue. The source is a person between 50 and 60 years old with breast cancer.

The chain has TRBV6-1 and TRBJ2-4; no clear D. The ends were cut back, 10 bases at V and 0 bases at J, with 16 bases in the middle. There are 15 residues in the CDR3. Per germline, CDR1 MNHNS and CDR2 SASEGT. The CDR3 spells CATSSAVVAKNIQYF. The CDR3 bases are TGTGCCACCTCCTCGGCAGTTGTAGCCAAAAACATTCAGTACTTC.

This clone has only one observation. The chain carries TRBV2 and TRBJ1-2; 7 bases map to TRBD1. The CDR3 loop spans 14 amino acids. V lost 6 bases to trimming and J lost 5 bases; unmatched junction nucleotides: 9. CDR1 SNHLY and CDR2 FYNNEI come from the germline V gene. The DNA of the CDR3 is TGTGCCAGCAGAGGGGACAGCGAGTCGTATGGCTACACCTTC. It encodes CASRGDSESYGYTF.

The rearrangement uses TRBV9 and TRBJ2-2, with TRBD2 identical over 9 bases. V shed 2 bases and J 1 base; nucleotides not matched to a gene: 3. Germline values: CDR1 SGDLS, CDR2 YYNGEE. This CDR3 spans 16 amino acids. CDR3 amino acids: CASSVGAGGNTGELFF. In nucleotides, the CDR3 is TGTGCCAGCAGCGTGGGAGCGGGAGGGAACACCGGGGAGCTGTTTTTT.

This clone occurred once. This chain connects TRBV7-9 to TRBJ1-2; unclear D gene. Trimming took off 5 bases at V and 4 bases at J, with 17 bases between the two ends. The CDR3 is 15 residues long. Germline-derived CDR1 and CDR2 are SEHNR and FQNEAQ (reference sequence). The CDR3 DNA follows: TGTGCCAGCAGCCAAGATCCCGAGGCAGTCTATGGCTACACCTTC. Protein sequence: CASSQDPEAVYGYTF.

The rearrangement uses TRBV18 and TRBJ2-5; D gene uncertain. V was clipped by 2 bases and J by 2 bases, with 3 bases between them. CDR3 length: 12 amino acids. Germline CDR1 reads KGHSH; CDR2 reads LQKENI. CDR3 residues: CASSPRQETQYF. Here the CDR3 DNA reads TGTGCCAGCTCACCAAGGCAAGAGACCCAGTACTTC.

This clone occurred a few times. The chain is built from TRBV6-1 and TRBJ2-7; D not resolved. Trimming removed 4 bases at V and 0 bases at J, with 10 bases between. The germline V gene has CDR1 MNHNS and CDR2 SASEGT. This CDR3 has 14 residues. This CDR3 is CASSVAANSYEQYF. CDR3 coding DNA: TGTGCCAGCAGTGTGGCGGCCAACTCCTACGAGCAGTACTTC.

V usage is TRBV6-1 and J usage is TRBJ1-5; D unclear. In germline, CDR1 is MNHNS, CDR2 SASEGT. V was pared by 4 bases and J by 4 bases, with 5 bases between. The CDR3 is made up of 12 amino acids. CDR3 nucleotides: TGTGCCAGCAGTGCTAATAATCAGCCCCAGCATTTT. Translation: CASSANNQPQHF.

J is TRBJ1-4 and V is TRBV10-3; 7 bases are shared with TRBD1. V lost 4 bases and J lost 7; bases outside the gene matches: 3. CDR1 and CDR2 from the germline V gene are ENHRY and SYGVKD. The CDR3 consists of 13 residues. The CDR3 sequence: CAISAGTAEKLFF. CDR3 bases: TGTGCCATCAGTGCCGGGACAGCTGAAAAACTGTTTTTT.

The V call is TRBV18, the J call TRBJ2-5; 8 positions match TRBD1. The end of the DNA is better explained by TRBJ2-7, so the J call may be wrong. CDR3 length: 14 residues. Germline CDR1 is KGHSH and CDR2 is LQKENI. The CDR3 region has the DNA TGTGCCAGCGCTCGGACAGGGACAACCTACGAGCAGTACTTC. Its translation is CASARTGTTYEQYF.